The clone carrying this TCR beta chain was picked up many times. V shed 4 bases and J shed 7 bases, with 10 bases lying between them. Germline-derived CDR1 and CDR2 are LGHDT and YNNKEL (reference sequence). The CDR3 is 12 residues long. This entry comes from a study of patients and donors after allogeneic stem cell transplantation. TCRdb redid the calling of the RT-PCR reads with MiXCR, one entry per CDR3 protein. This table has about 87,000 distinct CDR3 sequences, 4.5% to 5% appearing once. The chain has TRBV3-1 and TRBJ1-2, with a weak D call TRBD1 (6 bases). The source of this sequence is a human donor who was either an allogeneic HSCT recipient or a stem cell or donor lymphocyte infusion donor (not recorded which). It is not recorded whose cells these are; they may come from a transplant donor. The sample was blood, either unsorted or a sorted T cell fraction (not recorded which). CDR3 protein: CASSLQGLGYTF. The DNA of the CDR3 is TGTGCCAGCAGCCTCCAGGGGCTTGGCTACACCTTC. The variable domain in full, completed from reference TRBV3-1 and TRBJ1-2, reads DTAVSQTPKYLVTQMGNDKSIKCEQNLGHDTMYWYKQDSKKFLKIMFSYNNKELIINETVPNRFSPKSPDKAHLNLHINSLELGDSAVYFCASSLQGLGYTFGSGTRLTVV.